A few counts support the clone carrying this TCR beta chain. This record comes from a study of blood T cell repertoires in COVID-19. Study details: The United States, Italy and Spain were the sources of the acute and convalescent COVID-19 samples. PBMCs, B-cell-depleted T cells, or T cells provided the cDNA or gDNA that made up the material.

The germline V gene has CDR1 DFQATT and CDR2 SNEGSKA (reference sequence). The V gene end was trimmed by 3 bases and the J gene end by 6 bases; junction bases not matched to a gene: 6. This CDR3 is built from 14 residues. Authors' data handling: For nucleated cells, counts were estimated from reference gene primer amplification. TCRdb's copy holds only in-frame clones and misses some; the assay was immunoSEQ multiplex PCR. V and J calls plus clone size are reproduced from that table; the DNA served to infer D and trimming. In the table there are over 90,000 clones, roughly 82% of which are singletons.

Sequencing used peripheral blood. The clonotype comes from a middle-aged man with active or convalescent COVID-19. V gene TRBV20-1 combines with J gene TRBJ2-1, with 9 positions matching TRBD2. The CDR3 region has the DNA TGCAGTGCTAGTCAGGGACTAGCATCCAATGAGCAGTTCTTC. Amino acid sequence: CSASQGLASNEQFF.